This section outlines one T cell receptor beta chain sequence together with its context. Its antigen is not identified. The data were produced by immunoSEQ multiplex PCR, yet TCRdb's version contains in-frame clones alone and is incomplete. The profile covers 2 million to 3 million clones, with 90% to 95% appearing a single time and over 0.12% taken by the ten largest. This record comes from a study of shared clonotypes between healthy human individuals. Study conclusions and caveats: Estimated richness was generally greater in naive than memory subsets. Tissue TCR repertoires likely differ from these blood-only repertoires.

Germline assignment: CDR1 SNHLY and CDR2 FYNNEI. The CDR3 covers 15 residues. Trimming cost V 4 bases and J 4 bases, with 14 bases left between them. The chain has TRBV2 and TRBJ1-3; D is possibly TRBD1 (5 bases). Sequenced material: naive CD4+ T cells sorted from blood. Subset of the sample: CD45RA+ positively selected. The TCR comes from a man aged 18 to 29 in good health. CDR3 bases: TGTGCCAGCAGTGGCGACAGCCGGGTAGGAAACACCATATATTTT. It encodes CASSGDSRVGNTIYF.